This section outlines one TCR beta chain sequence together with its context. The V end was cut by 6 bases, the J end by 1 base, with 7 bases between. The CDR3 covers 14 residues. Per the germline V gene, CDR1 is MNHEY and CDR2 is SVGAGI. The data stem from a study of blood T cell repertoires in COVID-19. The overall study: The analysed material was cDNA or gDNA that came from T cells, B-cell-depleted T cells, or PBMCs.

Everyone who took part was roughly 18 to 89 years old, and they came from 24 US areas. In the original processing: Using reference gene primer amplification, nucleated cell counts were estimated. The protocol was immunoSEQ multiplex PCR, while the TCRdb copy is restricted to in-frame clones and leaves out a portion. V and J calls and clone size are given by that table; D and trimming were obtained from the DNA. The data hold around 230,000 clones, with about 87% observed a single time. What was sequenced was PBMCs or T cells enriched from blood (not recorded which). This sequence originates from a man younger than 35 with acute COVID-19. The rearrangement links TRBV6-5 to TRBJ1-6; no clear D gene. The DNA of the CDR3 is TGTGCCAGCAGAGATCTATCCTATAATTCACCCCTCCACTTT. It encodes CASRDLSYNSPLHF.